Detailed here is one TCR beta chain. The CDR3 consists of 16 residues. V lost 3 bases, J lost 4 bases, and 2 bases stayed unmatched. Germline CDR1 is LGHNA and CDR2 is YNFKEQ. Authors' analysis steps: Reference gene primer amplification gave estimated nucleated cell counts. Measured with immunoSEQ multiplex PCR; TCRdb has only the in-frame clones, and not every one. The V and J calls and clone size come from that table; D and trimming were worked out from the DNA. The data contain roughly 250,000 clones, around 82% of them singletons. This record comes from a study of blood T cell repertoires in COVID-19. Study-wide background: The United States, Italy and Spain supplied acute and convalescent COVID-19 samples.

Sequencing was carried out using peripheral blood. The chain combines TRBV4-2 with TRBJ2-3, with 15 bases lining up with TRBD2. This sequence originates from a human donor with COVID-19, enrolled during active disease. The donor label of this sample is uncertain. Here the CDR3 DNA reads TGTGCCAGCAGCCAGGGGACTAGCGGGAGGCCAGATACGCAGTATTTT. It specifies CASSQGTSGRPDTQYF.